Listed below are T cell receptor beta chains from one sample, sequenced in a study of blood T cells in healthy people across ages. Each CDR3 protein gets one entry after TCRdb re-called the 5' RACE reads with MiXCR. Among 980,000 or so distinct CDR3 sequences, 48% were seen once, and the ten largest hold 13%. The sample comprised blood. The source is a man aged 30 to 45 in good health. Both conserved end residues are part of each CDR3. The D gene is left open where the match is weak. Part of the rows lack a size; the others show once, few, many or a class for expanded clones.

D gene	V gene	J gene	clone size	CDR3 protein	CDR3 DNA
.	TRBV28	TRBJ1-6	few	CASSLQLSANSPLHF	TGTGCCAGCAGTCTACAGCTTTCCGCTAATTCACCCCTCCACTTT
TRBD1	TRBV6-1	TRBJ1-1	.	CASTDRGLTEAFF	TGTGCCAGCACGGACAGGGGGCTCACTGAAGCTTTCTTT
.	TRBV29-1	TRBJ1-2	.	CIVDPRSGYTF	TGCATCGTTGATCCTCGCTCTGGCTACACCTTC
.	TRBV3-1	TRBJ2-1	few	CASSQDLDSSYNEQFF	TGTGCCAGCAGCCAAGATCTTGATAGCTCCTACAATGAGCAGTTCTTC
TRBD2	TRBV7-8	TRBJ2-5	many	CASSLSSGGAYETQYF	TGTGCCAGCAGCTTATCTAGCGGGGGGGCGTACGAGACCCAGTACTTC
TRBD1	TRBV29-1	TRBJ2-7	few	CSVEAGQGSYEQYF	TGCAGCGTTGAAGCGGGACAGGGATCCTACGAGCAGTACTTC
TRBD2	TRBV7-2	TRBJ2-5	few	CASSPPRLAGQETQYF	TGTGCCAGCAGTCCTCCCCGACTAGCGGGGCAAGAGACCCAGTACTTC
.	TRBV4-1	TRBJ2-7	.	CASSPKGGSSYEQYF	TGCGCCAGCAGCCCGAAGGGCGGTAGCTCCTACGAGCAGTACTTC
.	TRBV30	TRBJ2-3	once	CAWSASTATTDTQYF	TGTGCCTGGAGTGCATCGACAGCCACCACAGATACGCAGTATTTT
.	TRBV4-2	TRBJ2-1	once	CASSQDLQVGAPDNEQFF	TGTGCCAGCAGCCAAGATTTGCAGGTTGGGGCCCCGGACAATGAGCAGTTCTTC
.	TRBV2	TRBJ2-4	.	CASSADVLAKNIQYF	TGTGCCAGCAGTGCGGACGTGCTAGCCAAAAACATTCAGTACTTC
TRBD1	TRBV12-3/TRBV12-4	TRBJ2-1	few	CASTLGGWVEQFF	TGTGCCAGCACTCTAGGGGGCTGGGTTGAGCAGTTCTTC
TRBD2	TRBV14	TRBJ2-7	.	CASLGAGDVPYEQYF	TGTGCCTCCTTGGGTGCGGGAGACGTTCCCTACGAGCAGTACTTC
.	TRBV5-1	TRBJ2-7	.	CASSLDPTERRTYEQYF	TGCGCCAGCAGCTTGGACCCGACAGAAAGGAGGACCTACGAGCAGTACTTC
TRBD1	TRBV6-5	TRBJ1-2	.	CASSYGGIGGQTDLNYGYTF	TGTGCCAGCAGTTACGGTGGTATAGGGGGCCAAACCGACTTAAACTATGGCTACACCTTC
.	TRBV5-8	TRBJ1-2	.	CASSTERGGGYGYTF	TGTGCCAGCAGCACCGAAAGGGGAGGGGGCTATGGCTACACCTTC
.	TRBV12-3/TRBV12-4	TRBJ2-3	.	CASSLRQVRADTQYF	TGTGCCAGCAGTCTTAGACAAGTGAGAGCAGATACGCAGTATTTT
.	TRBV6-5	TRBJ1-1	.	CASSPVRDGEAFF	TGTGCCAGCAGCCCGGTCCGGGACGGTGAAGCTTTCTTT
.	TRBV20-1	TRBJ2-7	.	CSAPSGQTYEQYF	TGCAGTGCCCCCTCAGGACAGACCTACGAGCAGTACTTC
TRBD2	TRBV20-1	TRBJ2-5	.	CSARAASGGSETQYF	TGCAGTGCTAGAGCGGCTAGCGGGGGTTCAGAGACCCAGTACTTC
.	TRBV20-1	TRBJ1-3	.	CSATLQPSRDTIYF	TGCAGTGCTACCTTACAGCCCAGTCGGGACACCATATATTTT
TRBD1	TRBV2	TRBJ2-7	few	CASTGQGRSYEQYF	TGTGCCAGCACCGGACAGGGGAGGTCCTACGAGCAGTACTTC
TRBD1	TRBV10-3	TRBJ2-3	.	CAISESPGTVSTDTQYF	TGTGCCATCAGTGAGTCGCCAGGGACAGTGAGCACAGATACGCAGTATTTT
TRBD1	TRBV9	TRBJ2-1	.	CASSRGQGSYNEQFF	TGTGCCAGCAGCCGAGGACAGGGGTCCTACAATGAGCAGTTCTTC
.	TRBV6-6	TRBJ2-1	.	CASSSPRGANNEQFF	TGTGCCAGCAGTTCCCCTCGGGGGGCGAACAATGAGCAGTTCTTC